This T cell receptor beta chain derives from a study of OX40 agonist ivuxolimab in advanced cancers. Whole-study findings and limits: Among expanded peripheral T cells, antigen specificity went undetermined. Average numbers of expanded clones were greater in CD8+ T cells than in CD4+.

Only in-frame clones appear in the TCRdb table, and some are missing; sequencing was by immunoSEQ multiplex PCR. The sample lists roughly 16,000 clones, about four fifths occurring once. Germline V lookup: CDR1 MNHEY, CDR2 SVGAGI. V lost 2 bases to trimming and J lost 6 bases, with 13 bases between them. The CDR3 length is 14 residues. This clone was seen a handful of times. The antigen remains unidentified. The origin of this receptor is an adult with an advanced solid tumor such as melanoma, head and neck, liver or kidney cancer. This chain uses TRBV6-5 with TRBJ1-1; D remains ambiguous. Specimen: CD4+ or CD8+ T cells sorted from blood, collected in a trial of the OX40 agonist ivuxolimab. This chain's CDR3 is CASSYGQSMAEAFF. CDR3 sequence (DNA): TGTGCCAGCAGTTACGGGCAGTCTATGGCTGAAGCTTTCTTT.